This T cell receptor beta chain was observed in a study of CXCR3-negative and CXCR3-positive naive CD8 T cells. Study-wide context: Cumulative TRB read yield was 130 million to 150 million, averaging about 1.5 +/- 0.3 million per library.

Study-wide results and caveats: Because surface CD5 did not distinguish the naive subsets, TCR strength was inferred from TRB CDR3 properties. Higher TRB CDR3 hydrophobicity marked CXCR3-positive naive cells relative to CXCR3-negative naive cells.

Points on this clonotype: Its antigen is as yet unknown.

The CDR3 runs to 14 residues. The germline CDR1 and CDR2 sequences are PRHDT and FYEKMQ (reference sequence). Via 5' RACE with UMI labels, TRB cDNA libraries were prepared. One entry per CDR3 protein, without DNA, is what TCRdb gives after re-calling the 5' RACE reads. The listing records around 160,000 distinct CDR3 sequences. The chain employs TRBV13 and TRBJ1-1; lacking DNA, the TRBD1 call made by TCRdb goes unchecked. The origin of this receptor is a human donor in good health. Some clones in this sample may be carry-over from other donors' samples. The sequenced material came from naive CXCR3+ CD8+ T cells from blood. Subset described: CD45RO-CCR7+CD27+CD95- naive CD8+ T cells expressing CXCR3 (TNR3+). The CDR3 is CASSRRQENTEAFF.